This entry is about one T cell receptor (beta chain). There is no known antigen for this receptor. Base qualities were left out, and no much larger clone turns up one base away. The source of the sample is a study of cytomegalovirus exposure and HLA in healthy donors (dated by TCRdb to about 2017). For the wider study: According to an earlier analysis of 587 of the donors, about 179 million T cells yielded 117 million unique TCR beta sequences and 250 to 350 Gb of sequence data. Approximately 300 gigabases of sequencing data and approximately 93 million unique TCR sequences were included in an early release covering roughly 600 HLA-typed donors. Of the 300 to 500 genotyped donors, less than 90% were placed in the genetic ancestry cluster associated with self-reported Caucasian donors. The study aimed to test whether signatures of past pathogen exposure could be identified by cataloging public T cell receptors. The study profiled the T cell repertoires of under 850 subjects by immunosequencing and related them to cytomegalovirus serostatus. Besides the first cohort of roughly 700 subjects, a separate validation cohort made up of 120 different subjects was used. The study combined high-throughput TCR immunosequencing, statistical association of individual TCRs with disease status, and machine learning to predict cytomegalovirus infection status. A later analysis re-examined previously published TCR beta repertoires from just over 650 donors and added high-resolution HLA genotyping to investigate patterns of TCR occurrence. Rather than using new phenotypic data, the later analysis identified candidate immune exposures from TCR beta sequences and from how often those sequences occurred across donors. To decide whether each TCR beta V gene segment behaved as functional or pseudogenic, an earlier analysis of some 540 of the donors relied on high-throughput TCR beta sequencing. Donor age, sex, ethnicity and CMV serostatus were compiled together with the repertoire data. A later genetic analysis took genome-wide SNP genotypes for about 65% of the 666 donors and used that subset as a discovery cohort. Every discovery cohort repertoire had been produced on one sequencing platform. Both class I and class II loci were covered by HLA typing, at four-digit resolution. The number of typed donors differed by locus: about 629-630 for A, B, C, DRB1 and DQB1; 500 to 550 for DQA1; 606 for DPA1; and around 450 for DPB1. Because of strong linkage in the cohort, 5 or 6 DR-DQ haplotypes were treated as single units for association and clustering. Among about 360 genotyped donors of the cohort, an average of approximately 240,000 unique TCR beta nucleotide sequences were sequenced per donor, roughly 18% of them non-productive.

Measured from the cysteine to the phenylalanine, the CDR3 is 12 residues long. CDR3 DNA only is kept here, 36 bases in frame from base 1. The V and J ends are trimmed by 10 bases and 4 bases, leaving 13 bases between them. Reading the germline V gene gives CDR1 MDHEN and CDR2 SYDVKM. In total, approximately 690 healthy bone marrow donors made up the cohort. At the time of sampling, all cohort members were nominally healthy, though unrecorded immune exposures were likely present. The donor tested CMV seronegative and was one of the 352 seronegative cohort members. Each donor provided a peripheral blood sample, and peripheral blood mononuclear cells were used for TCR beta sequencing. The Qiagen DNeasy Blood Extraction Kit was used to extract genomic DNA from the blood cell samples. The library was generated by the immunoSEQ multiplex PCR assay. For the multiplex PCR, a mixture combining 60 forward primers for TCR Vbeta segments and 13 reverse primers for TCR Jbeta segments was used. The CDR3 region of rearranged TCR beta genes was amplified from genomic DNA with a multiplex PCR assay. On the Illumina HiSeq System, the amplified TCR beta libraries were sequenced as 87-base-pair reads. The paper's data handling went like this. A later analysis counted approximately 76 million unique TCR beta chains across the 666 repertoires, and roughly 10 million of these chains were shared by at least two donors. To remove PCR and sequencing errors, raw reads were error-corrected and collapsed into unique sequences using a nearest-neighbor algorithm that merged closely related sequences. To assign V, D and J gene segments, CDR3 sequences were aligned to IMGT reference sequences. Each retained sequence needed at least a six-nucleotide match to both a V gene segment and a J gene segment. Rearrangements were classified as productive when the CDR3 lacked stop codons and remained in frame with V and J, and all other rearrangements were classified as non-productive. CDR3 was defined according to IMGT convention as the region running from the second conserved V-encoded cysteine to the conserved J-encoded phenylalanine. The earlier analysis of roughly 590 of the donors excluded any sequence lacking an unambiguous match to a single V gene segment. In an earlier analysis of 587 of the donors, a V segment was called functional when productive rearrangements were above 56.7%, and segregating when the standard deviation between donors exceeded 5%. A statistical classification framework was developed to diagnose cytomegalovirus status using the catalog of TCR beta chain sequences. V and J gene assignment, in a later analysis, came from comparing TCR nucleotide sequences with IMGT/GENE-DB human TR gene sequences. A later analysis assigned CDR3 sequences and most-parsimonious VDJ recombination scenarios with the TCRdist pipeline. In a later analysis, every TCR beta chain was defined by the combination of its CDR3 amino acid sequence and its V-gene family, and reads without a unique V-gene family were dropped. To address suspected cross-contamination and a sequencing artifact, a later analysis removed around 600 highly shared, low-generation-probability nucleotide sequences. In a later analysis, a clonal expansion index was calculated for each public chain from normalized within-repertoire ranks of inferred template counts. In a later analysis, generation probabilities were computed with a VDJ recombination model fitted to out-of-frame rearrangements, and the resulting probabilities were checked against IGoR. In a later analysis, hypergeometric tests were used to score TCR-TCR, TCR-HLA and TCR-CMV co-occurrence, with a repertoire-size bias correction applied to TCR pairs. A later analysis estimated false discovery rates by permuting HLA or CMV assignments 20 times. A later analysis grouped co-occurring TCRs with DBSCAN, adding TCRdist sequence similarity when clustering within HLA-allele-positive subsets. Co-occurrence clustering excluded repertoires with fewer than 30,000 or more than 120,000 public chains, plus five with anomalous nucleotide sharing. The table was pulled from immuneACCESS by TCRdb, which kept in-frame rearrangements only. Such tables lose some clones; where checked, under half of the loss comes from unresolved V genes, and the rest has no known cause. Clone size and the V and J calls come from that table; the DNA yielded D and trimming. This sample gives about 140,000 clones in total; over 65% of them show up just once. Together, the top ten hold around 1.6% of the sample.

Here is what the overall study found, with its caveats: When HLA alleles, especially DR and DQ, strongly co-occurred, attributing TCR associations to individual alleles was difficult. HLA typing was unavailable for some donors at each locus, so association tests used only the typed subset. A group of highly shared sequence variants was considered likely to be a technical artifact of the sequencing pipeline. Compared with equally common non-associated chains, HLA-associated TCR beta chains in a later analysis were more clonally expanded and had lower generation probabilities. A later genetic analysis associated a missense DCLRE1C variant with V-gene and J-gene trimming of TCR beta chains, and an independent cohort replicated the association. In this cohort, only TCR beta chains were sequenced, and detectable features were limited by the absence of alpha or paired-chain data. In an earlier analysis of a few hundred of the donors, most TCR beta V segments were observed in productive rearrangements about 87% or about 30% of the time, broadly matching IMGT annotations. Because the 87-base-pair reads could not distinguish some IMGT-functional V segments, including TRBV6-2 and TRBV6-3, those segments were excluded. The earlier analysis of 587 of the donors excluded about 16 rarely observed V segments, including chromosome 9 orphons, because counts were too low. A later genetic analysis reported fewer N-insertions in productive TCRs among donors in an Asian-associated ancestry cluster than the roughly 700-donor mean. In a later analysis, TCR association rates were found to vary across HLA loci, with the most associated TCRs seen for DRB1 alleles and the fewest for HLA-C alleles. In a later analysis, most CMV-associated TCR beta chains were found to appear HLA-restricted, with HLA associations seemingly driven largely by CMV exposure. A further reported finding was that TCR beta sequences accurately predicted the HLA-A and HLA-B alleles for most subjects in the first cohort. Specific HLA alleles were associated with 15,000 to 20,000 TCR beta sequences at a false discovery rate of 0.05 in a later analysis. Several of the top co-occurrence clusters appeared to be linked to parvovirus B19, influenza, CMV and Epstein-Barr virus, according to a later analysis. Cytomegalovirus status was reported to be diagnosed by the classifier with high specificity and sensitivity in both the original and validation cohorts. Correlated functional status among segregating V segments might reflect linkage disequilibrium, but an unknown experimental factor could not be ruled out. Most TCR sequences were observed very rarely across donors, whereas some public TCRs were present in many individuals. CMV serostatus was the only immune exposure information available for the cohort. In vitro tests confirmed that a few of the cytomegalovirus-associated TCR beta chains recognize cytomegalovirus antigens. Presence/absence analyses assumed roughly uniform sequencing depth across donors, an assumption that may not hold. The authors suggested that the approach could potentially be extended to other disease states and immunological phenotypes. A total of about 180 TCR beta chains were listed by the study as associated with cytomegalovirus.

This sequence was found in a woman aged 30 to 39 in good health and CMV-seronegative. The chain was built from TRBV28 and TRBJ1-1, and the D gene may be TRBD1, 6 bases matching. Sequenced: PBMCs. The DNA is as follows: TGTGCCACTTCAAGGGGGGGCACTGAAGCTTTCTTT. This codes for CATSRGGTEAFF.